This T cell receptor beta chain was sequenced for a study of blood T cell repertoires in COVID-19. The V segment lost 3 bases and the J segment 1 base; nucleotides outside the gene matches: 2. Germline V lookup: CDR1 SGHNT, CDR2 YYREEE (reference sequence). The CDR3 runs 15 residues. The table came from immunoSEQ multiplex PCR; TCRdb's copy has only in-frame clones and leaves some out. The sample carries some 200,000 clones, about four fifths recorded once. Sequencing was performed on peripheral blood. This chain joins TRBV5-4 and TRBJ2-2; 8 bases are shared with TRBD2. The origin of this receptor is a woman aged 55-75 years with acute or convalescent COVID-19. DNA of the CDR3: TGTGCCAGCAGCTCGGGGGGGAGGAACACCGGGGAGCTGTTTTTT. This encodes CASSSGGRNTGELFF.